The 21 T cell receptor beta chains given below trace back to one sample, sequenced in a study of identical twins. MiXCR was run by TCRdb on the 5' RACE reads, yielding one entry per CDR3 protein. The sample lists hundreds of thousands of distinct CDR3 sequences; over 12% were seen once. Sequencing input: memory (CD45RO+) T cells sorted from blood. The receptors shown here come from a woman aged 18 to 35 in good health.

This clonotype was observed many times. The chain links TRBV5-1 to TRBJ2-7; D gene unclear. Looked up from germline, CDR1 is SGHRS and CDR2 is YFSETQ. V lost 3 bases and J lost 0, with 10 bases in between. There are 14 residues in the CDR3. The CDR3 nucleotides are TGCGCCAGCAGCTACGGGTCCACCTCCTACGAGCAGTACTTC. This codes for CASSYGSTSYEQYF.

This clonotype was counted many times. V usage is TRBV20-1 and J usage is TRBJ2-1; D may correspond to TRBD1 or TRBD2 (5 bases each). V gave up 6 bases and J gave up 2 bases, with 17 bases separating them. The CDR3 has 15 amino acids. The germline V gene encodes CDR1 DFQATT and CDR2 SNEGSKA (reference sequence). The DNA for the CDR3 is TGCAGTGCACCCCGCCGGGACCTAACCTACAATGAGCAGTTCTTC. Encoded protein: CSAPRRDLTYNEQFF.

The J gene is TRBJ2-7, the V gene TRBV4-2, with TRBD1 matching over 8 bases. The J segment lost 7 bases and the V segment lost 3 bases, leaving 5 bases of the junction unmatched. This CDR3 is built from 13 residues. Germline CDR1 and CDR2: LGHNA and YNFKEQ. The CDR3 bases are TGTGCCAGCAGCCAGCGGACAGGGAGGGAGCAGTACTTC. It encodes CASSQRTGREQYF.

This clonotype was counted at least ten times. The J gene is TRBJ2-7, the V gene TRBV12-3 or TRBV12-4, with TRBD1 matching 8 bases. J was trimmed by 0 bases and V by 6 bases; bases with no gene match: 7. The CDR3 contains 15 residues. This CDR3 reads CASSLDRVLSYEQYF. CDR3 in DNA: TGTGCCAGCAGCTTGGACAGGGTCCTCTCCTACGAGCAGTACTTC.

The rearrangement joins TRBV4-3 to TRBJ2-1; D is possibly TRBD2 (7 bases). This CDR3 comprises 17 residues. V was cut by 0 bases and J by 2 bases, with 14 bases left in between. The germline gives CDR1 LGHNA, CDR2 YSLEER. CDR3 region: CASSQERGGLAYNEQFF. CDR3 bases: TGCGCCAGCAGCCAAGAGAGGGGGGGGCTCGCCTACAATGAGCAGTTCTTC.

This chain links TRBV12-5 with TRBJ2-2; 8 bases match TRBD1. The CDR3 is 17 amino acids. The V and J ends lost 1 base and 1 base, in that order; junction bases with no gene match: 5. CDR1 is LGHNT, CDR2 FRNRAP, per germline. The CDR3 DNA reads as TGTGCTAGTGGTTTGGGGACAGGGCGGCGGAACACCGGGGAGCTGTTTTTT. Translating gives CASGLGTGRRNTGELFF.

The chain combines TRBV4-3 with TRBJ2-2; 8 bases agree with TRBD2. The CDR3 length is 18 residues. Germline V gene lookup returns CDR1 LGHNA and CDR2 YSLEER. V gave up 4 bases and J gave up 7 bases; unmatched junction bases: 17. CDR3 residues: CASSLTRRSGSSIGELFF. Written as DNA, the CDR3 is TGCGCCAGCAGCCTCACTAGGCGGAGCGGGAGTAGTATCGGGGAGCTGTTTTTT.

The table lists this clonotype with a few counts. The CDR3 DNA reads TGTGCCAGCAGCCAAGATCACAGGGTCAATGAGCAGTTCTTC. Encoded protein: CASSQDHRVNEQFF. V usage is TRBV4-2 and J usage is TRBJ2-1, with TRBD1 as a possible D gene (6 bases). Germline V gives CDR1 LGHNA, CDR2 YNFKEQ. CDR3 size: 14 residues. V was shortened by 0 bases and J by 6 bases, with 9 bases between the two germline ends.

This clonotype has only a few counts. The V and J genes are TRBV12-3 or TRBV12-4 and TRBJ2-1; D is perhaps TRBD2 (6 bases). This CDR3 is 15 amino acids long. Trimming cost V 0 bases and J 4 bases, with 10 bases left between them. CDR3 nucleotide sequence: TGTGCCAGCAGTTTAGCAGCGGGCCTTTACAATGAGCAGTTCTTC. Translating gives CASSLAAGLYNEQFF.

This clonotype turned up a few times. This chain links TRBV10-3 with TRBJ2-7, with unresolved D. V dropped 2 bases and J dropped 3 bases, with 11 bases sitting between them. This CDR3 spans 14 amino acids. From germline, CDR1 is ENHRY and CDR2 SYGVKD. The DNA for the CDR3 is TGTGCCATCAGTGAGATCGGCAGCAACTACGAGCAGTACTTC. Translated, it gives CAISEIGSNYEQYF.

The rearrangement joins TRBV20-1 to TRBJ2-1; TRBD2 agrees at 9 bases. The germline V gene has CDR1 DFQATT and CDR2 SNEGSKA (reference sequence). The CDR3 runs to 14 residues. V shed 6 bases, J shed 2 bases, and the junction held 5 bases outside the gene matches. CDR3 region: CSAQGLAAYNEQFF. CDR3 DNA: TGCAGTGCCCAGGGACTAGCCGCCTACAATGAGCAGTTCTTC.

This chain uses TRBV5-5 with TRBJ2-5; TRBD1 agrees at 8 bases. Germline V gene sequence: CDR1 SGHKS, CDR2 YYEKEE (reference sequence). J lost 5 bases, V lost 4 bases, and 7 bases had no gene match. CDR3 length: 14 amino acids. CDR3 in amino acids: CASSPWTGPETQYF. CDR3 coding DNA: TGTGCCAGCAGCCCCTGGACAGGGCCGGAGACCCAGTACTTC.

A few counts support this clonotype. The chain combines TRBV2 with TRBJ2-3, with 10 bases identical to TRBD2. V shed 8 bases and J 3 bases; nucleotides not matched to a gene: 5. Germline V lookup: CDR1 SNHLY, CDR2 FYNNEI. The length of the CDR3 is 14 residues. This CDR3 is CASASGRGTDTQYF. CDR3 bases: TGTGCCAGCGCGAGCGGGAGGGGGACAGATACGCAGTATTTT.

This clonotype was counted ten times or more. The chain employs TRBV12-3 or TRBV12-4 and TRBJ1-5; 9 nucleotides align to TRBD1. V lost 5 bases, J lost 7 bases, and 6 bases stayed unmatched. The CDR3 is 14 residues long. CDR3: CASSMGQGWQPQHF. CDR3 coding DNA: TGTGCCAGCAGTATGGGACAGGGCTGGCAGCCCCAGCATTTT.

CDR3 sequence reads: CASSIMSSYNEQFF. CDR3 nucleotide sequence: TGTGCCAGTAGTATAATGTCCTCCTACAATGAGCAGTTCTTC. The V call is TRBV19, the J call TRBJ2-1; D call uncertain. There are 14 residues in the CDR3. Trimming removed 2 bases from V and 0 bases from J, with 5 bases in between. Germline assignment: CDR1 LNHDA and CDR2 SQIVND (reference sequence).

There are many counts of this clonotype. This sequence joins TRBV7-9 and TRBJ1-2, with D unresolved. The germline V and J ends were trimmed by 1 base and 4 bases, with 10 bases remaining between them. This CDR3 comprises 14 residues. Germline CDR1 and CDR2: SEHNR and FQNEAQ (reference sequence). The CDR3 sequence: CASSLDGFSYGYTF. Here the CDR3 DNA reads TGTGCCAGCAGCTTAGACGGGTTCAGCTATGGCTACACCTTC.

The chain is built from TRBV5-8 and TRBJ2-7; 8 bases are a match to TRBD2. The CDR3 runs to 15 residues. Germline-derived CDR1 and CDR2 are SGHTS and YDEGEE. The V and J ends lost 0 bases and 3 bases, in that order; junction bases with no gene match: 5. The DNA of the CDR3 is TGTGCCAGCAGCTTGGGTAGCGGGACCCTCTACGAGCAGTACTTC. Its protein product is CASSLGSGTLYEQYF.

This clonotype occurred a few times. The chain employs TRBV20-1 and TRBJ2-3; 7 bases match TRBD2. With V trimmed by 1 base and J by 4 bases, 11 bases remained unmatched. Germline loops: CDR1 DFQATT, CDR2 SNEGSKA (reference sequence). The CDR3 consists of 16 residues. In DNA form, the CDR3 reads TGCAGTGCTAGAGTCCTAGCGGACTCAGCCCCAGATACGCAGTATTTT. It specifies CSARVLADSAPDTQYF.

This clonotype was detected ten times or more. The chain combines TRBV2 with TRBJ2-3, with 9 bases lining up with TRBD2. The CDR3 runs 14 residues. The germline CDR1 and CDR2 sequences are SNHLY and FYNNEI. The ends lost 7 bases at V and 2 bases at J; junction bases unmatched: 4. CDR3 nucleotides: TGTGCCAGCAAAGAGCGGGGGGACACAGATACGCAGTATTTT. Translating it yields CASKERGDTDTQYF.

The J gene is TRBJ2-3, the V gene TRBV6-1; D unresolved. Germline values: CDR1 MNHNS, CDR2 SASEGT. With 3 bases removed from V and 8 bases from J, the gap between germline ends came to 6 bases. This CDR3 is built from 11 residues. This chain's CDR3 is CASSEVATQYF. The CDR3 DNA reads as TGTGCCAGCAGTGAGGTCGCTACGCAGTATTTT.

This clonotype was detected ten times or more. The gene calls are TRBV2 and TRBJ2-7; D is possibly TRBD1 (6 bases). Germline assignment: CDR1 SNHLY and CDR2 FYNNEI. V shed 7 bases and J shed 5 bases, with 15 bases lying between them. The length of the CDR3 is 13 residues. In DNA, the CDR3 is TGTGCCAGCAATGGCAGGGGTTGGGACGAGCAGTACTTC. Its translation is CASNGRGWDEQYF. Based on the CDR3 plus reference TRBV2 and TRBJ2-7, the full variable domain is EPEVTQTPSHQVTQMGQEVILRCVPISNHLYFYWYRQILGQKVEFLVSFYNNEISEKSEIFDDQFSVERPDGSNFTLKIRSTKLEDSAMYFCASNGRGWDEQYFGPGTRLTVT.